The entry below gives a single T cell receptor beta chain sequence along with its context. Its antigen is currently unknown. A much more abundant neighbour one base away suggests this may be a read error. Before being chosen for sequencing, patients had shown CD8+CD57+ cell expansion by flow cytometry. Sampling of blood occurred while the patients had still received no therapy. This record comes from a study of CD8+CD57+ T cells in acquired aplastic anemia. Turning to the study itself: Mean yield of DNA from sorted CD4+ and CD8+ cells was approximately 3 ug. Findings and caveats of the study: Roughly 31 CD8+ CDR3 sequences occurred in both the patients and the controls. No significant difference in CD8+ Simpson's diversity was found between patients and controls.

Profiling of TCR beta VDJ combinations and CDR3 sequences used genomic DNA as template. TCRdb processed the reads anew with MiXCR; each CDR3 protein has one entry. The data contain roughly 500,000 distinct CDR3 sequences, around 33% of them singletons. The CDR3 spans 13 residues. CDR1 and CDR2 (germline): SGHRS, YFSETQ. J is TRBJ1-2 and V is TRBV5-1, with D hard to call. The TCR was taken from a human donor with aplastic anemia. Sequenced material: sorted CD4+, CD8+, or CD8+CD57+ T cells (not recorded which) from PBMCs. The CDR3 region has the DNA TGCGCCAGCAGATGGGAGGAGAGCTATGGCTACATCTTC. Protein product: CASRWEESYGYIF.